One and the same sample provided the 28 T cell receptor beta chains below, sequenced in a study of T-cell memory formation after mild COVID-19. TCRdb analysed the 5' RACE reads with MiXCR anew, one entry per CDR3 protein. This table holds some 350,000 distinct CDR3 sequences, approximately 13% found once. Material for sequencing was PBMCs or a T cell subset sorted from them (not recorded which). These receptors were taken from a young man who had mild COVID-19 (a few samples of this study predate the infection). Cell type and time point are not known.

This clonotype was detected only a few times. The chain employs TRBV10-3 and TRBJ1-5, with unresolved D. In germline, CDR1 is ENHRY, CDR2 SYGVKD. This CDR3 has 12 amino acids. V dropped 10 bases and J dropped 2 bases, with 9 bases sitting between them. The CDR3 here is CASRSGNQPQHF. The CDR3 DNA sequence: TGTGCCAGCCGGTCCGGCAATCAGCCCCAGCATTTT.

This clonotype was counted a few times. The J gene is TRBJ1-2, the V gene TRBV4-1, with a tentative D call TRBD1 (5 bases). The ends were cut back, 0 bases at V and 4 bases at J, with 12 bases in the middle. Germline V lookup: CDR1 MGHRA, CDR2 YSYEKL. The CDR3 spans 15 residues. The CDR3 DNA reads as TGCGCCAGCAGCCAAGATCCAGGGTTTACCTATGGCTACACCTTC. Translation gives CASSQDPGFTYGYTF.

Many counts were recorded for this clonotype. The CDR3 nucleotides are TGTGCCAGCAGCTTACAGGGCGCGGAGGAAAAACTGTTTTTT. Protein: CASSLQGAEEKLFF. The V and J genes are TRBV5-4 and TRBJ1-4; weak D call: TRBD1 (6 bases). Trimming stripped 2 bases from V and 8 bases from J, with 13 bases between. This CDR3 comprises 14 residues. Germline V gene lookup returns CDR1 SGHNT and CDR2 YYREEE (reference sequence).

This clonotype was detected ten times or more. The J gene is TRBJ1-1, the V gene TRBV24-1; D might be TRBD1 (6 bases). The length of the CDR3 is 15 residues. V lost 5 bases to trimming and J lost 2 bases, with 14 bases between them. Germline CDR1 KGHDR, CDR2 SFDVKD. The CDR3 nucleotides read TGTGCCACCAGTGGGGGGGCGGCGGGAAACACTGAAGCTTTCTTT. Protein: CATSGGAAGNTEAFF.

Turning to this clonotype: Since no conserved phenylalanine or tryptophan closes the CDR3, a read error is the likely cause. This chain joins TRBV7-2 and TRBJ1-3; D remains unclear. Germline assignment: CDR1 SGHTA and CDR2 FQGNSA. CDR3 length: 15 amino acids. The ends were cut back, 0 bases at V and 1 base at J, with 7 bases in the middle. The DNA for the CDR3 is TGTGCCAGCAGCTTAGCAGCTGGGTCTGGAAACACCATATATATT. Its translation is CASSLAAGSGNTIYI.

This clonotype was recorded a few times. The chain employs TRBV7-8 and TRBJ1-6, with 7 bases that match TRBD1. The germline gives CDR1 SGHVS, CDR2 FQNEAQ. The CDR3 totals 14 residues. V trimming: 8 bases; J trimming: 4 bases; junction bases outside the gene matches: 5. DNA for the CDR3: TGTGCCAGCGCCAGGGACAGTTATAATTCACCCCTCCACTTT. Its protein is CASARDSYNSPLHF.

This clonotype showed up just a few times. This sequence joins TRBV20-1 and TRBJ2-3, with TRBD2 matching over 9 bases. The CDR3 contains 15 residues. The ends lost 0 bases at V and 1 base at J; junction bases unmatched: 2. Germline V gene sequence: CDR1 DFQATT, CDR2 SNEGSKA (reference sequence). The CDR3, as DNA: TGCAGTGCTAGAGATTCTAGCGGGGGCACAGATACGCAGTATTTT. Protein sequence: CSARDSSGGTDTQYF.

In this sample, this clonotype turned up many times. The genes are TRBV29-1 and TRBJ1-4; D remains unclear. The CDR3 runs 12 residues. Germline-derived CDR1 and CDR2 are SQVTM and ANQGSEA. Trimming removed 6 bases from V and 4 bases from J, with 9 bases in between. The CDR3 reads CSVAFYNEKLFF. The DNA for the CDR3 is TGCAGCGTCGCGTTTTATAATGAAAAACTGTTTTTT.

This clonotype was observed a few times. The rearrangement joins TRBV6-2 or TRBV6-3 to TRBJ1-5, with D tentatively TRBD1 (6 bases). The germline CDR1 and CDR2 sequences are MNHEY and SVGEGT. This CDR3 has 19 residues. V dropped 2 bases and J dropped 0 bases, with 20 bases sitting between them. In nucleotides, the CDR3 is TGTGCCAGCAGTTACGATGGGGACAAAAGTCCGAGTAGCAATCAGCCCCAGCATTTT. It yields the protein CASSYDGDKSPSSNQPQHF.

This clonotype showed up just a few times. The J gene is TRBJ2-1, the V gene TRBV7-9, with a possible D match to TRBD2 (5 bases). The germline V gene encodes CDR1 SEHNR and CDR2 FQNEAQ (reference sequence). V was pared by 4 bases and J by 3 bases, with 16 bases between. This CDR3 region has 16 residues. The CDR3 DNA is TGTGCCAGCAGCTCCACGGACGGGATACACTACAATGAGCAGTTCTTC. As protein: CASSSTDGIHYNEQFF.

The chain carries TRBV6-2 or TRBV6-3 and TRBJ1-1, with D uncertain. CDR3 length equals 12 residues. The germline CDR1 and CDR2 sequences are MNHEY and SVGEGT. V was trimmed by 5 bases and J by 7 bases, leaving 11 bases between them. The CDR3 nucleotides read TGTGCCAGCAGTGATTCGAGGGTTGAAGCTTTCTTT. It is translated as CASSDSRVEAFF.

This chain connects TRBV4-3 to TRBJ2-7; D is perhaps TRBD2 (5 bases). This CDR3 contains 15 residues. Germline V gene data show CDR1 as LGHNA and CDR2 as YSLEER. V was clipped by 4 bases and J by 2 bases, with 15 bases between them. CDR3 nucleotides: TGCGCCAGCAGCCTGCTCCTAGCCGGGGCCTACGAGCAGTACTTC. Encoded protein: CASSLLLAGAYEQYF.

This clonotype occurred a few times. The genes are TRBV14 and TRBJ1-3; D is perhaps TRBD1 (5 bases). The CDR3 consists of 15 residues. Germline CDR1 is SGHDN and CDR2 is FVKESK. Trimming stripped 3 bases from V and 3 bases from J, with 12 bases between. As DNA, the CDR3 is TGTGCCAGCAGCCATGGGACTGGACGTGGAAACACCATATATTTT. It is translated as CASSHGTGRGNTIYF.

V usage is TRBV7-9 and J usage is TRBJ2-3; a weak D match, TRBD2 (6 bases). Germline V lookup: CDR1 SEHNR, CDR2 FQNEAQ (reference sequence). Trimming took 5 bases from V and 6 from J, leaving 18 bases between them. This CDR3 comprises 15 residues. CDR3 sequence reads: CASSGGSGLQDTQYF. The CDR3 coding sequence is TGTGCCAGCAGCGGGGGGTCGGGATTGCAGGATACGCAGTATTTT. Together with reference TRBV7-9 and TRBJ2-3, the CDR3 gives the full variable domain: DTGVSQNPRHKITKRGQNVTFRCDPISEHNRLYWYRQTLGQGPEFLTYFQNEAQLEKSRLLSDRFSAERPKGSFSTLEIQRTEQGDSAMYLCASSGGSGLQDTQYFGPGTRLTVL.

The sample holds many counts of this clonotype. The rearrangement joins TRBV5-1 to TRBJ2-3, with D possibly being TRBD1 (5 bases). The V end was cut by 1 base, the J end by 1 base, with 7 bases between. The CDR3 contains 14 residues. Germline-derived CDR1 and CDR2 are SGHRS and YFSETQ. The CDR3 is CASSLQGGTDTQYF. The DNA of the CDR3 is TGCGCCAGCAGCTTGCAGGGCGGCACAGATACGCAGTATTTT.

The chain employs TRBV12-3 or TRBV12-4 and TRBJ1-2; D gene uncertain. CDR3 length: 14 amino acids. V dropped 2 bases and J dropped 4 bases, with 11 bases sitting between them. As DNA, the CDR3 is TGTGCCAGCAGTTTACGCCCGGAATTCTATGGCTACACCTTC. It yields the protein CASSLRPEFYGYTF.

This clonotype was counted ten times or more. The chain links TRBV2 to TRBJ1-1; no clear D gene. Trimming removed 2 bases at V and 0 bases at J, with 7 bases between. Germline CDR1 reads SNHLY; CDR2 reads FYNNEI. The CDR3 covers 14 residues. The CDR3 loop reads CASSELGMNTEAFF. The CDR3 DNA is TGTGCCAGCAGTGAATTGGGGATGAACACTGAAGCTTTCTTT.

The V gene is TRBV20-1, the J gene TRBJ1-1, with TRBD1 matching 12 bases. The germline V gene encodes CDR1 DFQATT and CDR2 SNEGSKA (reference sequence). With 4 bases clipped from V and 3 bases from J, the junction kept 6 bases outside the gene matches. This CDR3 has 15 residues. The CDR3 bases are TGCAGTGCTAAGGGACAGGGGGCGCTGGACACTGAAGCTTTCTTT. It specifies CSAKGQGALDTEAFF.

This clonotype was detected many times. The V call is TRBV7-9, the J call TRBJ2-7; 7 bases are a match to TRBD1. Germline V gene lookup returns CDR1 SEHNR and CDR2 FQNEAQ (reference sequence). This CDR3 comprises 15 residues. With V trimmed by 2 bases and J by 4 bases, 8 bases remained unmatched. The DNA for the CDR3 is TGTGCCAGCAGCTTATCCTGGGACAGACCATACGAGCAGTACGTC. As protein: CASSLSWDRPYEQYV.

The gene calls are TRBV28 and TRBJ2-1; 7 nucleotides agree with TRBD1. CDR1 and CDR2 from the germline V gene are MDHEN and SYDVKM. The V segment lost 3 bases and the J segment 4 bases; nucleotides outside the gene matches: 6. The CDR3 spans 15 residues. CDR3 in amino acids: CASSFGTAPYNEQFF. The CDR3 DNA reads as TGTGCCAGCAGTTTCGGGACAGCTCCTTACAATGAGCAGTTCTTC.

This clonotype was seen repeatedly, ten times or more. The chain recombines TRBV24-1 with TRBJ1-2, with a tentative D call TRBD1 (6 bases). This CDR3 region has 13 residues. Germline V gene sequence: CDR1 KGHDR, CDR2 SFDVKD. V was trimmed by 7 bases and J by 8 bases, leaving 16 bases between them. CDR3 nucleotides: TGTGCCACCAGGGATCCAGGGGAGGGAGGCTACACCTTC. It codes for CATRDPGEGGYTF.

This clonotype was observed a handful of times. The chain recombines TRBV10-2 with TRBJ2-2; maybe TRBD1 (5 bases). Germline V lookup: CDR1 WSHSY, CDR2 SAAADI. The V and J ends lost 3 bases and 4 bases respectively, with 9 bases between them. CDR3 length equals 14 residues. The CDR3 coding sequence is TGCGCCAGCAGTGAACTCAGGGTCACCGGGGAGCTGTTTTTT. Translated: CASSELRVTGELFF.

The rearrangement joins TRBV12-3 or TRBV12-4 to TRBJ1-5, with TRBD1 as a possible D gene (6 bases). The CDR3 length is 13 residues. Trimming left V 1 base short and J 13 bases short, with 14 bases between. In DNA, the CDR3 is TGTGCCAGCAGTTTAGAATCTGGGGGGCATCAGCATTTT. Translated, it gives CASSLESGGHQHF.

The V gene is TRBV14, the J gene TRBJ2-7; 9 bases agree with TRBD2. The CDR3 extends over 17 amino acids. Germline assignment: CDR1 SGHDN and CDR2 FVKESK. With V trimmed by 3 bases and J by 4 bases, 13 bases remained unmatched. CDR3 protein: CASSHPTSSGVTYEQYF. The DNA for the CDR3 is TGTGCCAGCAGCCACCCGACATCTAGCGGGGTGACGTACGAGCAGTACTTC.

This chain uses TRBV7-2 with TRBJ2-5; TRBD2 agrees at 7 bases. The germline CDR1 and CDR2 sequences are SGHTA and FQGNSA. After removal of 3 bases from V and 1 base from J, the junction contained 2 bases not matched to a gene. The CDR3 length is 14 residues. The CDR3 bases are TGTGCCAGCAGCTTTGGGGGGGTCCAAGAGACCCAGTACTTC. It translates to CASSFGGVQETQYF. The entire variable domain, with the rest obtained from reference TRBV7-2 and TRBJ2-5, is as follows: GAGVSQSPSNKVTEKGKDVELRCDPISGHTALYWYRQSLGQGLEFLIYFQGNSAPDKSGLPSDRFSAERTGGSVSTLTIQRTQQEDSAVYLCASSFGGVQETQYFGPGTRLLVL.

This clonotype occurred a few times. This chain joins TRBV20-1 and TRBJ2-7; 10 bases are a match to TRBD1. The junction had 8 bases not matched to a gene; V was cut back by 6 bases and J by 6 bases. The CDR3 runs to 13 residues. Germline V CDR1 and CDR2: DFQATT, SNEGSKA (reference sequence). CDR3 residues: CSAKRTGGSEQYF. The CDR3 DNA reads TGCAGTGCCAAGAGGACAGGGGGTTCCGAGCAGTACTTC.

The chain links TRBV29-1 to TRBJ2-1, with 8 nucleotides matching TRBD1. This CDR3 has 13 amino acids. V was clipped by 7 bases and J by 6 bases; unmatched bases: 8. Germline lookup yields CDR1 SQVTM and CDR2 ANQGSEA. The CDR3 nucleotides read TGCAGCGGGGGACAGGAAATGGTCAATGAGCAGTTCTTC. It specifies CSGGQEMVNEQFF.

This clonotype was counted a few times. The chain recombines TRBV7-9 with TRBJ2-1; D call uncertain. V was trimmed by 5 bases and J by 10 bases, leaving 9 bases between them. CDR1 is SEHNR, CDR2 FQNEAQ, per germline (reference sequence). This CDR3 has 11 amino acids. The CDR3 loop reads CASSTLPEQFF. The DNA for the CDR3 is TGTGCCAGCAGCACCCTCCCGGAGCAGTTCTTC.